A single T cell receptor (beta chain) is shown here with its context. Assay: immunoSEQ multiplex PCR; the TCRdb copy retains only in-frame clones and omits some. The table lists about 19,000 clones, 65% to 75% of them singletons. This record comes from a study of sequential checkpoint blockade in melanoma. At the level of the study: Patients were randomized 1:1 to nivolumab-then-ipilimumab or ipilimumab-then-nivolumab first-line. DNA from 85 to 95 pretreatment tumor samples underwent TCRβ immunosequencing. Matched biopsies came pretreatment and at week 13 for some 22 patients.

Treatment noted: randomized to nivolumab then ipilimumab (arm A) or the reverse (arm B). Per germline, CDR1 MNHEY and CDR2 SMNVEV (reference sequence). The trim removed 6 bases at V and 2 bases at J, leaving 2 bases unmatched. This CDR3 has 13 residues. The chain recombines TRBV27 with TRBJ2-5, with 8 positions matching TRBD1. The sample in question was tumor tissue (inferred from file names), obtained from a patient given nivolumab and ipilimumab in sequence. The sequence came from a human donor with melanoma. CDR3 sequence reads: CASRRTGQETQYF. The CDR3 nucleotides read TGTGCCAGCAGAAGGACAGGGCAAGAGACCCAGTACTTC.